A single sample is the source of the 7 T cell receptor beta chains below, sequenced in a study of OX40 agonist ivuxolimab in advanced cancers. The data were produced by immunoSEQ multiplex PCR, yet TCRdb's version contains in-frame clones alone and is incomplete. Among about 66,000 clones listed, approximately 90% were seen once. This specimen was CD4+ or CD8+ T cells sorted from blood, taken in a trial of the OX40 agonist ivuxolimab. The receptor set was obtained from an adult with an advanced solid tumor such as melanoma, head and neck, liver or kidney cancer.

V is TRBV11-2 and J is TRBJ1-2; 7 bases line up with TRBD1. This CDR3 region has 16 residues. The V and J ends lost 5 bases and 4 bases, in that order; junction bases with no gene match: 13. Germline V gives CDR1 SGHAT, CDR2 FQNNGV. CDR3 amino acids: CASSPVPGGSIYGYTF. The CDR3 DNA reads TGTGCCAGCAGCCCAGTTCCAGGGGGTAGCATCTATGGCTACACCTTC.

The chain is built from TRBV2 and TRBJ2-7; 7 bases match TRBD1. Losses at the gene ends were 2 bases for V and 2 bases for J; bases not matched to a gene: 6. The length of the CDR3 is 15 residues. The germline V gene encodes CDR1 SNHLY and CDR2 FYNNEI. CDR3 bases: TGTGCCAGCAGTGAATATAACAGGGGACCCTACGAGCAGTACTTC. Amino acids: CASSEYNRGPYEQYF.

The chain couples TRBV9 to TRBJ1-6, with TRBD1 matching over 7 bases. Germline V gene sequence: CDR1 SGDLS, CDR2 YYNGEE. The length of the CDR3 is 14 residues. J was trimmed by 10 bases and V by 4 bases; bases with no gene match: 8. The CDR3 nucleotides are TGTGCCAGCAGCACACAGGGGATGGAGTCACCCCTCCACTTT. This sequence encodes CASSTQGMESPLHF. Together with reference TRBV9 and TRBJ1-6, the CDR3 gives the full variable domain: DSGVTQTPKHLITATGQRVTLRCSPRSGDLSVYWYQQSLDQGLQFLIQYYNGEERAKGNILERFSAQQFPDLHSELNLSSLELGDSALYFCASSTQGMESPLHFGNGTRLTVT.

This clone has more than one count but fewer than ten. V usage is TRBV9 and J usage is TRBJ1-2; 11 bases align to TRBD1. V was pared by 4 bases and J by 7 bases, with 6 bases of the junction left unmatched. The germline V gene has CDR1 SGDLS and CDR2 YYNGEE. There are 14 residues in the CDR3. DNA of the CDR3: TGTGCCAGCAGCCTAGGGACAGGGGGATTTGGCTACACCTTC. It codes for CASSLGTGGFGYTF. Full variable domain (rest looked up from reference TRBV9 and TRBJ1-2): DSGVTQTPKHLITATGQRVTLRCSPRSGDLSVYWYQQSLDQGLQFLIQYYNGEERAKGNILERFSAQQFPDLHSELNLSSLELGDSALYFCASSLGTGGFGYTFGSGTRLTVV.

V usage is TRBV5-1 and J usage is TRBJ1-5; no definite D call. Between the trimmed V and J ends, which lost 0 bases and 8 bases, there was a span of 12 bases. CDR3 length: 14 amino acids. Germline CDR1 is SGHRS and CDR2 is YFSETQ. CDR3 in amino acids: CASSLGTGREPQHF. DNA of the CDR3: TGCGCCAGCAGCTTGGGGACGGGGAGGGAGCCCCAGCATTTT.

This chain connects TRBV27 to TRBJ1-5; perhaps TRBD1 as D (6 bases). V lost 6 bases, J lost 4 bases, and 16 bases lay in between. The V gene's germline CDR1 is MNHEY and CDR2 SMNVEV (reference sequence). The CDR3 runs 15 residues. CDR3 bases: TGTGCCAGCAGGTCCGGGGGGGCGGGTAATCAGCCCCAGCATTTT. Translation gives CASRSGGAGNQPQHF.

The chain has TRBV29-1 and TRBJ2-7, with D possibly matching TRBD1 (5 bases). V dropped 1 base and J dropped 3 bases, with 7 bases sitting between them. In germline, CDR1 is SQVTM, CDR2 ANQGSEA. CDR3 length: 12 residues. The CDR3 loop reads CSVEGGYYEQYF. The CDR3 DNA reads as TGCAGCGTTGAAGGGGGCTACTACGAGCAGTACTTC.